The T cell receptor beta chain described here comes from a study of CD8 T cells in ankylosing spondylitis. Study-level points and caveats: Researchers reportedly found disease-linked clones significantly enriched in matched ankylosing spondylitis synovial fluid. Peripheral blood samples showed relatively rare disease-linked clones, and these clones were CD8+. Blood from ankylosing spondylitis patients appeared to carry a characteristic eight-variant TCR beta motif.

In this sample, this clonotype turned up a few times. The antigen is not known. TCRdb analysed the 5' RACE reads with MiXCR anew, one entry per CDR3 protein. Of around 450,000 distinct CDR3 sequences listed, roughly 27% are singletons. Per germline, CDR1 SGHRS and CDR2 YFSETQ. V lost 2 bases, J lost 2 bases, and 8 bases lay in between. The CDR3 covers 15 residues. Specimen: blood, either unsorted or a sorted T cell fraction (not recorded which). The chain joins TRBV5-1 to TRBJ2-6, with D hard to call. This TCR derives from a male donor with ankylosing spondylitis. The CDR3 DNA reads as TGCGCCAGCAGCTTATGGGTGGCTGGGGCCAACGTCCTGACTTTC. This translates into CASSLWVAGANVLTF.